This T cell receptor beta chain was documented in a study of blood T cell repertoires in COVID-19. In the study overall: The samples span acute and convalescent COVID-19 from the United States, Italy and Spain. PBMCs, B-cell-depleted T cells, or T cells were the source of the cDNA or gDNA that made up the material.

Germline V gene lookup returns CDR1 LNHDA and CDR2 SQIVND (reference sequence). There are 15 residues in the CDR3. V was shortened by 4 bases and J by 5 bases, with 12 bases between the two germline ends. In the authors' methods: How many nucleated cells were present was estimated from reference gene primer amplification. Data came from immunoSEQ multiplex PCR; TCRdb stores just in-frame clones and leaves some out. D and trimming come from the DNA, and the V and J calls and clone size come from that table. The sample yields under 40,000 clones, around nine tenths seen once. The clonotype originates from a man between 65 and 85 years old with active COVID-19. Sequencing was carried out using peripheral blood. This chain joins TRBV19 and TRBJ2-6; D is unresolved. Written as DNA, the CDR3 is TGTGCCAGTAGTAACACCCCAACGAGGGCCAACGTCCTGACTTTC. This codes for CASSNTPTRANVLTF. Full variable domain (rest looked up from reference TRBV19 and TRBJ2-6): DGGITQSPKYLFRKEGQNVTLSCEQNLNHDAMYWYRQDPGQGLRLIYYSQIVNDFQKGDIAEGYSVSREKKESFPLTVTSAQKNPTAFYLCASSNTPTRANVLTFGAGSRLTVL.